The 30 T cell receptor beta chains listed next were all sequenced from one sample in a study of T cells after posttransplantation cyclophosphamide. Clones were read by immunoSEQ multiplex PCR, and TCRdb kept only the in-frame ones, dropping some. This repertoire lists around 34,000 clones without singletons; 6.7% sits in the top ten. Sequencing was performed on PBMCs. These receptors all come from a woman between 50 and 59 years old in good health and a related stem cell transplant donor.

In its sample, this clone was seen many times. J is TRBJ2-3 and V is TRBV4-1; D possibly corresponds to TRBD1 (5 bases). V shed 3 bases and J shed 0 bases, with 10 bases lying between them. Per germline, CDR1 MGHRA and CDR2 YSYEKL. The CDR3 runs to 15 residues. The DNA for the CDR3 is TGCGCCAGCAGCCAGGGGCTTTCTAGCACAGATACGCAGTATTTT. It yields the protein CASSQGLSSTDTQYF.

This clone was seen ten or more times. The sample contains more than one DNA sequence encoding this CDR3. The genes are TRBV6-2 or TRBV6-3 and TRBJ2-3; TRBD2 is a possible D gene (6 bases). Germline CDR1 MNHEY, CDR2 SVGEGT. The CDR3 runs to 16 residues. With 1 base removed from V and 0 bases from J, the gap between germline ends came to 11 bases. This chain's CDR3 is CASSYWAGRSTDTQYF. CDR3 coding DNA: TGTGCCAGCAGTTACTGGGCAGGGAGGAGCACAGATACGCAGTATTTT.

This clone came up many times. This sequence joins TRBV7-6 and TRBJ1-1; 9 nucleotides align to TRBD1. Trimming removed 1 base from V and 7 bases from J; junction bases left unmatched: 7. Germline V gives CDR1 SGHVS, CDR2 FNYEAQ. The CDR3 sequence is 15 residues long. CDR3 loop: CASSLGGTGLGEAFF. The CDR3 DNA is TGTGCCAGCAGCTTAGGGGGGACAGGGTTGGGTGAAGCTTTCTTT.

This clone was recorded at least ten times. V usage is TRBV5-6 and J usage is TRBJ2-3; 9 bases align to TRBD1. The CDR3 spans 14 residues. Germline V gene sequence: CDR1 SGHDT, CDR2 YYEEEE. V lost 2 bases to trimming and J lost 4 bases; unmatched junction nucleotides: 2. The CDR3 is CASSFTGGADTQYF. The CDR3 DNA follows: TGTGCCAGCAGCTTTACAGGGGGCGCAGATACGCAGTATTTT.

This clone was seen many times. The rearrangement links TRBV7-6 to TRBJ2-3; D gene ambiguous. The CDR3 runs 13 residues. Trimming pared 2 bases from V and 1 base from J, leaving 4 bases between. Germline loops: CDR1 SGHVS, CDR2 FNYEAQ. The CDR3 bases are TGTGCCAGCAGCTTACTACGCACAGATACGCAGTATTTT. It specifies CASSLLRTDTQYF.

This clone was detected ten times or more. CDR3 nucleotides: TGTGCTAGTGGGAGATACGGGACAGGGACTCCATCCCGCTCTGGAAACACCATATATTTT. Translating gives CASGRYGTGTPSRSGNTIYF. The V and J genes are TRBV12-5 and TRBJ1-3, with 9 bases identical to TRBD1. V was pared by 6 bases and J by 0 bases, with 18 bases of the junction left unmatched. The length of the CDR3 is 20 residues. Germline CDR1 is LGHNT and CDR2 is FRNRAP.

This clone was seen ten or more times. V is TRBV28 and J is TRBJ2-1; D is unclear. This CDR3 is built from 14 residues. CDR1 and CDR2 from the germline V gene are MDHEN and SYDVKM. V was pared by 5 bases and J by 9 bases, with 17 bases between. DNA of the CDR3: TGTGCCAGCAGTCCCTTGGCCAGGTATAGTGAGCAGTTCTTC. This gives the protein CASSPLARYSEQFF.

The sample holds many counts of this clone. The genes are TRBV30 and TRBJ2-1, with 10 bases aligning to TRBD1. The length of the CDR3 is 14 residues. Germline CDR1 is GTSNPN and CDR2 is SVGIG (reference sequence). V lost 7 bases, J lost 9 bases, and 12 bases stayed unmatched. CDR3 in amino acids: CALLPGQGWGEQFF. In DNA form, the CDR3 reads TGTGCCTTACTCCCGGGACAGGGGTGGGGTGAGCAGTTCTTC.

Ten or more counts support this clone. V gene TRBV19 combines with J gene TRBJ1-2; TRBD1 might be the D (5 bases). Germline CDR1 and CDR2: LNHDA and SQIVND (reference sequence). This CDR3 is 15 amino acids long. V lost 7 bases, J lost 8 bases, and 23 bases lay in between. The CDR3 loop reads CASNLVQASMEGYTF. In DNA, the CDR3 is TGTGCCAGTAACCTAGTACAGGCGTCTATGGAAGGCTACACCTTC. The full variable domain, rest sourced from reference TRBV19 and TRBJ1-2, is DGGITQSPKYLFRKEGQNVTLSCEQNLNHDAMYWYRQDPGQGLRLIYYSQIVNDFQKGDIAEGYSVSREKKESFPLTVTSAQKNPTAFYLCASNLVQASMEGYTFGSGTRLTVV.

Many counts were recorded for this clone. This chain connects TRBV5-1 to TRBJ1-2; TRBD1 aligns across 10 bases. CDR1 and CDR2 from the germline V gene are SGHRS and YFSETQ. Trimming took 1 base from V and 8 from J; bases not matched to a gene: 11. The CDR3 has 16 residues. The DNA for the CDR3 is TGCGCCAGCAGCTTGATACCCGGGACAGGGGCGGGAGGCTACACCTTC. Its protein product is CASSLIPGTGAGGYTF.

This clone was seen ten or more times. The J gene is TRBJ2-5, the V gene TRBV2; no clear D gene. V was pared by 5 bases and J by 2 bases, with 3 bases between. The CDR3 has 11 amino acids. Germline lookup yields CDR1 SNHLY and CDR2 FYNNEI. The CDR3 bases are TGTGCCAGCAGTCTACAAGAGACCCAGTACTTC. Amino acids: CASSLQETQYF.

The V gene is TRBV9, the J gene TRBJ2-7; tentative D call: TRBD2 (5 bases). The CDR3 consists of 14 residues. V was cut by 3 bases and J by 2 bases, with 12 bases left in between. From germline, CDR1 is SGDLS and CDR2 YYNGEE. The CDR3 loop reads CASSGGLGAYEQYF. CDR3 bases: TGTGCCAGCAGCGGCGGGCTAGGAGCCTACGAGCAGTACTTC.

This clone was detected many times. The gene calls are TRBV5-1 and TRBJ2-2; 14 bases agree with TRBD2. CDR1 SGHRS and CDR2 YFSETQ come from the germline V gene. The CDR3 totals 19 residues. The ends lost 4 bases at V and 4 bases at J; junction bases unmatched: 12. The CDR3 region has the DNA TGCGCCAGCAGCCTCACCGGGACTAGCGGGAGAGGGGGCACCGGGGAGCTGTTTTTT. Protein sequence: CASSLTGTSGRGGTGELFF.

This clone occurred many times. V gene TRBV9 combines with J gene TRBJ1-1; 8 bases fit TRBD1. This CDR3 comprises 14 residues. Germline CDR1 and CDR2: SGDLS and YYNGEE. V lost 1 base to trimming and J lost 1 base; unmatched junction nucleotides: 0. The CDR3 here is CASSVQGANTEAFF. The CDR3 DNA follows: TGTGCCAGCAGCGTACAGGGGGCGAACACTGAAGCTTTCTTT.

Here the CDR3 reads CASSEAGTASQQYF. The DNA for the CDR3 is TGTGCCAGCAGTGAAGCGGGGACAGCGAGCCAGCAGTACTTC. V is TRBV6-1 and J is TRBJ2-7; 7 bases agree with TRBD1. CDR3 length: 14 amino acids. CDR1 is MNHNS and CDR2 is SASEGT in the germline V gene. Germline trimming cut 0 bases from V and 8 bases from J; bases unmatched to any gene: 7.

This clone was seen at least ten times. The genes are TRBV7-2 and TRBJ2-7; 8 positions agree with TRBD2. V was clipped by 6 bases and J by 7 bases; unmatched bases: 8. The CDR3 is 13 residues long. The germline gives CDR1 SGHTA, CDR2 FQGNSA. CDR3: CASRGAGVGEQYF. The CDR3 DNA sequence: TGTGCCAGCAGGGGAGCGGGAGTCGGGGAGCAGTACTTC.

This clone was counted at least ten times. The chain uses TRBV7-2 and TRBJ2-7, with a weak D call TRBD2 (6 bases). The CDR3 is 18 residues long. V dropped 0 bases and J dropped 4 bases, with 22 bases sitting between them. Germline V gene lookup returns CDR1 SGHTA and CDR2 FQGNSA. CDR3 amino acids: CASSLARKGAGQLYEQYF. The CDR3 bases are TGTGCCAGCAGCTTAGCCAGGAAGGGCGCGGGGCAGTTATACGAGCAGTACTTC.

CDR3 amino acids: CASSPGLGWGTDTQYF. The CDR3 DNA reads as TGTGCCAGCAGTCCTGGACTAGGGTGGGGCACAGATACGCAGTATTTT. This chain joins TRBV12-3 or TRBV12-4 and TRBJ2-3, with 7 bases fitting TRBD2. Trimming removed 5 bases from V and 1 base from J; junction bases left unmatched: 9. The CDR3 length is 16 residues.

This clone was recorded at least ten times. The gene calls are TRBV5-1 and TRBJ2-7, with TRBD1 identical over 7 bases. The CDR3 extends over 13 amino acids. Trimming cost V 7 bases and J 3 bases; bases outside gene matches: 7. Germline CDR1 reads SGHRS; CDR2 reads YFSETQ. CDR3 residues: CASGMDRIYEQYF. The CDR3 region has the DNA TGCGCCAGCGGGATGGACAGGATCTACGAGCAGTACTTC.

The table lists this clone with many counts. This chain links TRBV5-4 with TRBJ2-5, with a possible D match to TRBD2 (5 bases). The CDR3 runs to 15 residues. V lost 0 bases and J lost 5, with 14 bases in between. CDR1 SGHNT and CDR2 YYREEE come from the germline V gene (reference sequence). The CDR3 region is CASSLATRGRETQYF. CDR3 bases: TGTGCCAGCAGCTTGGCCACTAGAGGAAGGGAGACCCAGTACTTC.

Many counts were recorded for this clone. The gene calls are TRBV7-7 and TRBJ2-1; 8 bases agree with TRBD2. This CDR3 has 14 amino acids. V lost 5 bases to trimming and J lost 8 bases; unmatched junction nucleotides: 8. Germline CDR1 and CDR2: SSHAT and FNYEAQ (reference sequence). CDR3 in amino acids: CASSPGTRRHEQFF. The CDR3 DNA reads TGTGCCAGCAGCCCCGGGACTAGGCGCCATGAGCAGTTCTTC.

Only a few counts were recorded for this clone. This chain joins TRBV30 and TRBJ2-2, with D possibly matching TRBD1 (6 bases). V shed 0 bases and J shed 6 bases, with 8 bases lying between them. CDR1 is GTSNPN, CDR2 SVGIG, per germline (reference sequence). This CDR3 region has 13 residues. Here the CDR3 DNA reads TGTGCCTGGAGTGTATCAGGGGCCGGGGAGCTGTTTTTT. Amino acids: CAWSVSGAGELFF.

This clone was seen ten or more times. The rearrangement joins TRBV6-5 to TRBJ1-1; D is uncertain. V shed 5 bases and J shed 1 base, with 2 bases lying between them. CDR1 is MNHEY, CDR2 SVGAGI, per germline. CDR3 length: 11 amino acids. CDR3 in amino acids: CASSRNTEAFF. DNA for the CDR3: TGTGCCAGCAGTCGGAACACTGAAGCTTTCTTT.

A few counts support this clone. The chain employs TRBV28 and TRBJ1-4, with a possible D match to TRBD1 (6 bases). CDR1 MDHEN and CDR2 SYDVKM come from the germline V gene. The V end lost 6 bases, the J end lost 7 bases, and 18 bases lay between the germline ends. The CDR3 has 15 residues. The DNA of the CDR3 is TGTGCCAGCAGGCCAGGGGCCACCGGGACTGAAAAACTGTTTTTT. This encodes CASRPGATGTEKLFF.

This clone was recorded at least ten times. This chain uses TRBV28 with TRBJ2-5; 9 bases match TRBD2. Looked up from germline, CDR1 is MDHEN and CDR2 is SYDVKM. With V trimmed by 6 bases and J by 5 bases, 13 bases remained unmatched. The CDR3 has 16 residues. The CDR3 sequence is CASSSQGSGSGETQYF. The CDR3 bases are TGTGCCAGCAGCTCCCAAGGTAGCGGGAGTGGGGAGACCCAGTACTTC. The full variable domain, with the rest looked up from reference TRBV28 and TRBJ2-5, is DVKVTQSSRYLVKRTGEKVFLECVQDMDHENMFWYRQDPGLGLRLIYFSYDVKMKEKGDIPEGYSVSREKKERFSLILESASTNQTSMYLCASSSQGSGSGETQYFGPGTRLLVL.

This clone was detected many times. The chain links TRBV6-2 or TRBV6-3 to TRBJ1-2, with D possibly matching TRBD1 (5 bases). This CDR3 is 15 amino acids long. V dropped 2 bases and J dropped 6 bases, with 16 bases sitting between them. Germline V gene data show CDR1 as MNHEY and CDR2 as SVGEGT. The CDR3 coding sequence is TGTGCCAGCAGTTACATTCCGCAGGGTAGGAATGGCTACACCTTC. This gives the protein CASSYIPQGRNGYTF.

This clone was recorded many times. V and J are TRBV6-5 and TRBJ1-1; D is uncertain. This CDR3 contains 13 residues. Germline assignment: CDR1 MNHEY and CDR2 SVGAGI. Trimming stripped 7 bases from V and 1 base from J, with 10 bases between. Here the CDR3 reads CASTSPGNTEAFF. For the CDR3, the DNA is TGTGCCAGCACCTCACCGGGGAACACTGAAGCTTTCTTT.

In this sample, this clone turned up many times. This chain uses TRBV19 with TRBJ2-2; 12 bases map to TRBD1. With V trimmed by 6 bases and J by 7 bases, 15 bases remained unmatched. The CDR3 runs to 18 residues. Germline CDR1 reads LNHDA; CDR2 reads SQIVND (reference sequence). The DNA for the CDR3 is TGTGCCAGTAGAGGGGCTCCGGGACAGGGGGCGCAGGGCGGGGAGCTGTTTTTT. This translates into CASRGAPGQGAQGGELFF.

This rearrangement joins TRBV9 to TRBJ1-1, with no clear D. The CDR3 runs 14 residues. CDR1 SGDLS and CDR2 YYNGEE come from the germline V gene. Trimming removed 3 bases from V and 4 bases from J, with 13 bases in between. As DNA, the CDR3 is TGTGCCAGCAGCGCAGCAAGGGCCTCCACTGAAGCTTTCTTT. The encoded protein is CASSAARASTEAFF.

This clone was detected a few times. The V and J genes are TRBV9 and TRBJ2-3; 12 bases are shared with TRBD2. The ends lost 3 bases at V and 0 bases at J; junction bases unmatched: 2. The length of the CDR3 is 16 residues. Per the germline V gene, CDR1 is SGDLS and CDR2 is YYNGEE. The CDR3 DNA follows: TGTGCCAGCAGCGAGACTAGCGGGAGTAGCACAGATACGCAGTATTTT. It specifies CASSETSGSSTDTQYF.